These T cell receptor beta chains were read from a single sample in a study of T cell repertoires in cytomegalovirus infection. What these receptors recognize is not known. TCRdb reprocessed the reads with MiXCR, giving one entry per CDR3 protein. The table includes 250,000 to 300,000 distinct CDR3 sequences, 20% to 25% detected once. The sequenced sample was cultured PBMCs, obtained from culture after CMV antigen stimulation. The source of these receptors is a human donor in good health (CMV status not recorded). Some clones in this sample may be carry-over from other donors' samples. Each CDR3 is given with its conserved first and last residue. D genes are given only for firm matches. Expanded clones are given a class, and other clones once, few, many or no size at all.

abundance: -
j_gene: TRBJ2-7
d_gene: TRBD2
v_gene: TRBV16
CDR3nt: TGTGCCAGCAGCCAATCGGGACTAGCGGGAGTTCGTGAGCAGTACTTC
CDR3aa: CASSQSGLAGVREQYF

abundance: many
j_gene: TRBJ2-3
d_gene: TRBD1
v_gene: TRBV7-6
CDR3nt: TGTGCCAGCAGCTTCCGACAGGGGAGGACAGATACGCAGTATTTT
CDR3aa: CASSFRQGRTDTQYF

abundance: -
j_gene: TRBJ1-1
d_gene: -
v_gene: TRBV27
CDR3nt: TGTGCCAGCAGTTTAAGGCCGGGGCTGAACACTGAAGCTTTCTTT
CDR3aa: CASSLRPGLNTEAFF

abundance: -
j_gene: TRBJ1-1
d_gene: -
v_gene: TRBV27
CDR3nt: TGTGCCAGCAGACTACTGGCGGGGAACACTGAAGCTTTCTTT
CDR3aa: CASRLLAGNTEAFF

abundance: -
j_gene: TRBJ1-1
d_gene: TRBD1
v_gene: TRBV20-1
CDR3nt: TGCAGTGCTACCAGCTCCCTTGCCGGGACAGGGGGCGGCGGCACTGAAGCTTTCTTT
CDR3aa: CSATSSLAGTGGGGTEAFF

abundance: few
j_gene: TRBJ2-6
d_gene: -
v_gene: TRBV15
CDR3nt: TGTGCCACCAGCAGAGATTTGTTTGCTGGGGCCAACGTCCTGACTTTC
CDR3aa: CATSRDLFAGANVLTF

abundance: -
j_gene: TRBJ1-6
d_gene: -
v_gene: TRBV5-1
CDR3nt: TGCGCCAGCAGCTTGGGTGGCACCAGCTCCTATAATTCACCCCTCCACTTT
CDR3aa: CASSLGGTSSYNSPLHF

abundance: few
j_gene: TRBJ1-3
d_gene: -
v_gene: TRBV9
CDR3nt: TGTGCCAGCGCAGTGGGGCGCCCAGGAAGAAACACCATATATTTT
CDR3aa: CASAVGRPGRNTIYF

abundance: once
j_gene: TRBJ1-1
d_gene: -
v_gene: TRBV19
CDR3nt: TGTGCCAGTAGTAATACAGGCTTTCAAGGCACTGAAGCTTTCTTT
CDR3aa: CASSNTGFQGTEAFF

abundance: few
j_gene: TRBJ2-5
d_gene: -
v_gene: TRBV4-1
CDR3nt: TGCGCCAGCAGCCAAGATAACAGGTGGTATTCGACCCAGTACTTC
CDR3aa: CASSQDNRWYSTQYF

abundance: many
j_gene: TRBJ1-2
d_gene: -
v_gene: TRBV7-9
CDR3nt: TGTGCCAGCAGCCCGAGGTCACTGCCCTATGGCTACACCTTC
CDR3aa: CASSPRSLPYGYTF

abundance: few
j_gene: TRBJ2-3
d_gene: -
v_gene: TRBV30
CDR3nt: TGTGCCTGGAGCGCGGACTCGTACACAGATACGCAGTATTTT
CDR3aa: CAWSADSYTDTQYF

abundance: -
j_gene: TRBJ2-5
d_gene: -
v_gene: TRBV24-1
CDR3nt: TGTGCCACCAGTGATTTGACCCGGGACCAAGAGACCCAGTACTTC
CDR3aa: CATSDLTRDQETQYF

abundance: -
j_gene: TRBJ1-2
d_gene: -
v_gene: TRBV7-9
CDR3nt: TGTGCCAGCAGCGCGGGGTCCTCCTATGGCTACACCTTC
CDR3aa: CASSAGSSYGYTF

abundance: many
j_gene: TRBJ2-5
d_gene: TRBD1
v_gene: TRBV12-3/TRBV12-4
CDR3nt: TGTGCCAGCAGCCCCCACCCTCACAGGGGTTGGAAGACCCAGTACTTC
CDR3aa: CASSPHPHRGWKTQYF

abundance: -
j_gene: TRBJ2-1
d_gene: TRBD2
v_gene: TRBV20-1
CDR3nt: TGCAGTGCCAACGTTGCGGGAGGAAATTACAATGAGCAGTTCTTC
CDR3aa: CSANVAGGNYNEQFF